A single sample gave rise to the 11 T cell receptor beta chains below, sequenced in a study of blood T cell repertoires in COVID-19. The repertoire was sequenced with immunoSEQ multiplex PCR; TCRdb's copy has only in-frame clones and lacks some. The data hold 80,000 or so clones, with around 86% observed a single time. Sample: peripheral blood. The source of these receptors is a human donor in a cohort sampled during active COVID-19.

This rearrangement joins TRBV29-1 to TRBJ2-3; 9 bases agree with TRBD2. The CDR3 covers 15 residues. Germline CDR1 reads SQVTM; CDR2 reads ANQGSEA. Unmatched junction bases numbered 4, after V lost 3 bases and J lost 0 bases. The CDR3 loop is CSVDHAGGSTDTQYF. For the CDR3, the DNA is TGCAGCGTTGATCACGCGGGAGGGAGCACAGATACGCAGTATTTT.

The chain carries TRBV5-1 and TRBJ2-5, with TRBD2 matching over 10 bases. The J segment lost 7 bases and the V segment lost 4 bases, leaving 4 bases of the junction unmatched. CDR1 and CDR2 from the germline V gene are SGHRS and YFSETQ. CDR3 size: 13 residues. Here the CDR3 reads CASSASGRGTQYF. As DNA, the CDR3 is TGCGCCAGCAGCGCGAGCGGGAGGGGGACCCAGTACTTC.

The CDR3, as DNA: TGCGCCAGCAGCTTGGAGGCTAGCGGGAGGAGTTACAATGAGCAGTTCTTC. Its translation: CASSLEASGRSYNEQFF. The genes are TRBV5-1 and TRBJ2-1; TRBD2 agrees at 11 bases. This CDR3 is 17 amino acids long. V lost 0 bases, J lost 4 bases, and 6 bases stayed unmatched. Germline values: CDR1 SGHRS, CDR2 YFSETQ.

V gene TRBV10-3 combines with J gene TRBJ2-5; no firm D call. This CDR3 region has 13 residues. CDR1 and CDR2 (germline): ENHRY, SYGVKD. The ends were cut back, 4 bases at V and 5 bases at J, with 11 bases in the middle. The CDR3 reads CAISGALGETQYF. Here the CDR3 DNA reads TGTGCCATCAGTGGAGCTCTCGGGGAGACCCAGTACTTC.

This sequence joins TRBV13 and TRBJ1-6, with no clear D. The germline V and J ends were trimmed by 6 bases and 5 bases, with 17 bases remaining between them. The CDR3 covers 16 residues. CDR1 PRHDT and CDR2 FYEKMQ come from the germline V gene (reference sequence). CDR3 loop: CASSLFEAAHNSPLHF. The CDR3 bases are TGTGCCAGCAGTCTGTTTGAGGCAGCGCATAATTCACCCCTCCACTTT.

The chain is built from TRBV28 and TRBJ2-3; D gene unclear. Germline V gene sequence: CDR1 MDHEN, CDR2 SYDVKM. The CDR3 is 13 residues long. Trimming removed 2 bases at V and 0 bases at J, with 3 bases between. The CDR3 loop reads CASSLRSTDTQYF. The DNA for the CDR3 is TGTGCCAGCAGTTTACGGAGCACAGATACGCAGTATTTT.

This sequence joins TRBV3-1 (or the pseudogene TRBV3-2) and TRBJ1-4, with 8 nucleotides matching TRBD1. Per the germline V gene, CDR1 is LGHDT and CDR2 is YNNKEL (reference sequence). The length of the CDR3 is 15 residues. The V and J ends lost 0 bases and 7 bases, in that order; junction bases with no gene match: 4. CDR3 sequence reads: CASSQDHRGSEKLFF. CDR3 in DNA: TGTGCCAGCAGCCAAGATCACAGGGGGAGTGAAAAACTGTTTTTT.

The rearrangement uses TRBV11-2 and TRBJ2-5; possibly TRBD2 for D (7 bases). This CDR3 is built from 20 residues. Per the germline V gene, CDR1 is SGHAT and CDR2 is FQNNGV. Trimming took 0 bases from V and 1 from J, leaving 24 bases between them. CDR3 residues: CASSLEGERGGVRGQETQYF. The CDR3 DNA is TGTGCCAGCAGCTTAGAAGGAGAGAGGGGGGGTGTCAGAGGCCAAGAGACCCAGTACTTC.

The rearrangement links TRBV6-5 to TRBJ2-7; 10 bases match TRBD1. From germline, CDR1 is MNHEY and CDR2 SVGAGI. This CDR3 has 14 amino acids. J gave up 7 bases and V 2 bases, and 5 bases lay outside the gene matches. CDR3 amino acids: CASSYADRGGEQYF. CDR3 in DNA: TGTGCCAGCAGTTACGCGGACAGGGGGGGAGAGCAGTACTTC.

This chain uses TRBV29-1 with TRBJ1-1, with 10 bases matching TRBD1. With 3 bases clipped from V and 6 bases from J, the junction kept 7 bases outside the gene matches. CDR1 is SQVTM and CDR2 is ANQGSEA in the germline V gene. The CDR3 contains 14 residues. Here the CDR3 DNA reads TGCAGCGTTGAGGGACAGGGGATTGGGGCTGAAGCTTTCTTT. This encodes CSVEGQGIGAEAFF.

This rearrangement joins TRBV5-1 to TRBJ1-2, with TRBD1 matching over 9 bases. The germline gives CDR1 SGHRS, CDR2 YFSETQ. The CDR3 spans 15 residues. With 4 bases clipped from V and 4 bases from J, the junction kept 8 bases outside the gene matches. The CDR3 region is CASSPYPGQGYGYTF. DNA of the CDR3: TGCGCCAGCAGCCCTTACCCGGGACAGGGCTATGGCTACACCTTC.